The T cell receptor (beta chain) under discussion was sequenced for a study of T cells in Graves' hyperthyroidism and ophthalmopathy (dated by TCRdb to 2018 to 2020). About the study as a whole: A discovery cohort of roughly 100 patients, about 40 with Graves' ophthalmopathy and 57 with stable Graves' hyperthyroidism, was used to find distinguishing TCR V-J signatures. In addition, the study compared T-cell repertoires in thyroid tissue and in blood from roughly six Graves' hyperthyroidism patients. For training and testing, the roughly 93 patients in the discovery cohort were randomly divided in a 7:3 ratio. Once sampling was done, hyperthyroidism patients were given methimazole at a starting dose of 30 mg daily, whereas ophthalmopathy patients were given high-dose intravenous methylprednisolone. Prospective prediction of ophthalmopathy was tested in an independent validation cohort consisting of 18 to 20 hyperthyroidism patients and around 17 patients who later progressed to ophthalmopathy. TCR Vbeta CDR3 sequencing of 140 or so peripheral blood samples (over 40 ophthalmopathy, about 80 hyperthyroidism and some 17 progressor patients) is reported in the paper. General study outcomes and caveats: In cross-validation, a model built on a 13 V-J signature told ophthalmopathy apart from stable hyperthyroidism with approximately 91% sensitivity and about 81% specificity, and in testing the same model reached 80%/75%. Most expanded thyroid clonotypes (frequency above 0.001) were also found in blood, which suggests that blood repertoires may mirror thyroid immune responses. No statistical method was used to set the sample size in advance, and investigators knew the group allocation. In validation, the model predicted progression to ophthalmopathy with over 60% sensitivity and 72% to 85% specificity, a median of 6.5 months before onset.

Stable Graves' hyperthyroidism was defined as the absence of progression to ophthalmopathy over 18 months of follow-up. Hyperthyroidism patients were newly diagnosed, had a disease duration of under 2 months, and were aged 18 to 65 years. Exclusion was applied to patients with uncontrolled infections, other autoimmune diseases, pregnancy or lactation. Diagnoses were based on clinical symptoms, serum thyroxine and TRAb, thyroid ultrasound and orbital computed tomography. Total RNA was extracted with Trizol reagent, and quality was checked on an Agilent 2100 Bioanalyzer. The CDR3 contains 17 residues, cysteine and phenylalanine counted. This entry keeps only the CDR3 DNA: 51 bases, framed from base 1. Reading the germline V gene gives CDR1 MNHEY and CDR2 SVGAGI. V is pruned by 5 bases and J by 5 bases, leaving 15 bases of the junction without a gene match. The TCR beta CDR3 regions were amplified from the RNA transcripts. The TCR CDR3 was subjected to a first round of RT-PCR using the HTBI primer set and the Qiagen OneStep RT-PCR kit. Libraries were constructed in a second round of multiplex PCR, after which size selection and purification were performed. Paired-end sequencing of the libraries was performed with 100 bp reads on an Illumina HiSeq2000. On the study's bioinformatics: SOAPnuke was used to process the raw data, with reads discarded if the reads contained adapters or uncalled bases, had a mean Phred below 15, or lacked an exact constant-primer or identifier match. COPE v1.2.5 was used to merge the high-quality paired reads, and each unique nucleotide sequence was defined as a clonotype. MiTCR v1.1 was used to align the clonotypes against IMGT TRBV, TRBD and TRBJ reference segments. The analysis included only V-J combinations with a frequency above 0.0001, which together covered 98% to 99.2% of the repertoires. A TCS score was defined as the ratio of F50 (clonal expansion) to E x V (chaos), with BLOSUM62-based TCRdist applied between CDR3 peptides within each V-J. Welch's t-statistics and random forest reduced around 550 V-J features to 10 to 15, which were used in a naive Bayes classifier (R e1071). Thyroid-blood repertoire similarity was quantified with the Morisita-Horn index. TCRdb itself trimmed the public reads at Q25 with fastp, ran MiXCR and retained productive beta chains. A single entry per CDR3 protein holds the most common genes and DNA from its merged rows. TCRdb's processing, not the authors' own work, is the source of the V and J calls. The sample data list 530,000 or so distinct CDR3 sequences, and more than 45% of these were observed just once. The leading ten clones occupy about 7.8% of the sample.

This clonotype was picked up many times. Its antigen has not been determined. Qualities for individual bases were not recorded, and no much larger clone is one base off. The receptor was isolated from a woman under 30 with Graves' hyperthyroidism. Sequenced input: peripheral blood or thyroid tissue (not recorded which). Recombination connected TRBV6-5 to TRBJ2-7; 10 middle bases align to TRBD1. At the DNA level, the sequence is TGTGCCAGCAGTAGTCCTCACTCAGGGGACAGGGGAGACGAGCAGTACTTC. This sequence encodes CASSSPHSGDRGDEQYF.